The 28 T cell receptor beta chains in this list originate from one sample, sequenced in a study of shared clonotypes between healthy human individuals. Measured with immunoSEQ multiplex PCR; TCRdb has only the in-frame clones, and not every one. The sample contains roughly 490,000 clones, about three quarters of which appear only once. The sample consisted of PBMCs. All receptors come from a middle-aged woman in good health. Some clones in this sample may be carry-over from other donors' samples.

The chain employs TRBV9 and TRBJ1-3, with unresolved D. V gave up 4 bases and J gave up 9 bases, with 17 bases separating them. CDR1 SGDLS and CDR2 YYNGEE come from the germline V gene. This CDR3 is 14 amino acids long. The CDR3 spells CASSQASNEGTIYF. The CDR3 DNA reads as TGTGCCAGCAGCCAAGCCAGCAACGAGGGCACCATATATTTT.

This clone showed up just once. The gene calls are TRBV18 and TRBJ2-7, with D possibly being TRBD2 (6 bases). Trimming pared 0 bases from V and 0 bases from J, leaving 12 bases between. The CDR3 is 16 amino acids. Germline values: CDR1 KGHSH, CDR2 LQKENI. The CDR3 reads CASSPPDRESSYEQYF. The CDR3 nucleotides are TGTGCCAGCTCACCACCGGATCGGGAGAGCTCCTACGAGCAGTACTTC.

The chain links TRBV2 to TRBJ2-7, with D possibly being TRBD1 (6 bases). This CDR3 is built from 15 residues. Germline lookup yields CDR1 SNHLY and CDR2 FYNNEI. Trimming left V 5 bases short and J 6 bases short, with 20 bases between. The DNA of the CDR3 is TGTGCCAGCAGTCCTGACAGGTCCCGCTCGGGCGAGCAGTACTTC. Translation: CASSPDRSRSGEQYF.

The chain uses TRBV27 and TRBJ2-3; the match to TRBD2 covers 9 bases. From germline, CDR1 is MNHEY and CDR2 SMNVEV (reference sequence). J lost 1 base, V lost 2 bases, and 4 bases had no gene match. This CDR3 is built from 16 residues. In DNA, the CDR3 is TGTGCCAGCAGTTTAATAGCGGGAGTCGGCACAGATACGCAGTATTTT. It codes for CASSLIAGVGTDTQYF.

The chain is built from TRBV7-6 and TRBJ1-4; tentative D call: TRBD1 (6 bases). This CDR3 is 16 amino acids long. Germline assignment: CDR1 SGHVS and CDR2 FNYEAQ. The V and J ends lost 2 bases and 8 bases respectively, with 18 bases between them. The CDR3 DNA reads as TGTGCCAGCAGCTTAACTTCGGCAGGGACAATAGAAAAACTGTTTTTT. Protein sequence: CASSLTSAGTIEKLFF.

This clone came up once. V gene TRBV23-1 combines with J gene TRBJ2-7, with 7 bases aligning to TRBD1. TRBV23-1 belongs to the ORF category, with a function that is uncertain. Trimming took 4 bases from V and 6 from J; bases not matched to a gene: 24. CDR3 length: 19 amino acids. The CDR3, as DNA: TGCGCCAGCAGTCGTATCCGGGACAGTGATGACTCTCCCCTTGCCGAGCAGTACTTC. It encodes CASSRIRDSDDSPLAEQYF.

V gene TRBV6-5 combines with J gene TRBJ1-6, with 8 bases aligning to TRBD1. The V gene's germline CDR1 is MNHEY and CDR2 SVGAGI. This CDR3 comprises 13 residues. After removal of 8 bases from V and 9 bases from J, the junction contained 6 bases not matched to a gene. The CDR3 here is CASRGQGGSPLHF. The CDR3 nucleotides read TGTGCCAGCCGCGGACAGGGAGGTTCACCCCTCCACTTT.

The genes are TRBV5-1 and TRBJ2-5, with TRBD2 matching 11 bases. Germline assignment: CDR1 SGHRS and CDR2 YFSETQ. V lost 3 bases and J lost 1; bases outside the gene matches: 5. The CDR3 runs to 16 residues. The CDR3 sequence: CASSSLGLAVQETQYF. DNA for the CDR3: TGCGCCAGCAGCTCCCTGGGACTAGCGGTCCAAGAGACCCAGTACTTC.

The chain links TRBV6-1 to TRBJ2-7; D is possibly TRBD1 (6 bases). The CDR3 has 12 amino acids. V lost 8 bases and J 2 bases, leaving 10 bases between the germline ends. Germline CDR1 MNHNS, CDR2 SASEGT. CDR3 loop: CASAQGTYEQYF. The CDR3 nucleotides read TGTGCCAGCGCACAGGGCACCTACGAGCAGTACTTC.

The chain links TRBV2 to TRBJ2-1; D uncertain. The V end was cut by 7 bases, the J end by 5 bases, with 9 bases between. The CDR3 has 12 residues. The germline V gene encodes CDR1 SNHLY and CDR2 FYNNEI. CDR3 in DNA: TGTGCCAGCAATACTAACGACAATGAGCAGTTCTTC. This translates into CASNTNDNEQFF.

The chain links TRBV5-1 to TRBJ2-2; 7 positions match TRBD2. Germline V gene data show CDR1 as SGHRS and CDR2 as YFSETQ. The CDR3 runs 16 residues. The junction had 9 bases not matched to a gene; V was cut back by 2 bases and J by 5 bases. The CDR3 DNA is TGCGCCAGCAGCTTAGGGAGGGGCCAGTTTACCGGGGAGCTGTTTTTT. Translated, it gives CASSLGRGQFTGELFF. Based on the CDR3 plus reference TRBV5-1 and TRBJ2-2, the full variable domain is KAGVTQTPRYLIKTRGQQVTLSCSPISGHRSVSWYQQTPGQGLQFLFEYFSETQRNKGNFPGRFSGRQFSNSRSEMNVSTLELGDSALYLCASSLGRGQFTGELFFGEGSRLTVL.

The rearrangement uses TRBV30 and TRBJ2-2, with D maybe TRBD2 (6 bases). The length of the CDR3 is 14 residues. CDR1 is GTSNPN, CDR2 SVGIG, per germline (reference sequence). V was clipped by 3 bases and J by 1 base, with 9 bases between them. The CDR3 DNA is TGTGCCTGGAGCGCCGGGAGGAACACCGGGGAGCTGTTTTTT. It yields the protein CAWSAGRNTGELFF.

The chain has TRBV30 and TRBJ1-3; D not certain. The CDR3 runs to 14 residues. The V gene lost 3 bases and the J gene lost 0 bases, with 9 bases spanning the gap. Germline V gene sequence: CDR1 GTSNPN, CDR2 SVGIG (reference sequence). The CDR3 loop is CAWREGNSGNTIYF. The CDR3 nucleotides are TGTGCCTGGAGGGAGGGAAACTCTGGAAACACCATATATTTT. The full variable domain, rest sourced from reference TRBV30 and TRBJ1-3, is SQTIHQWPATLVQPVGSPLSLECTVEGTSNPNLYWYRQAAGRGLQLLFYSVGIGQISSEVPQNLSASRPQDRQFILSSKKLLLSDSGFYLCAWREGNSGNTIYFGEGSWLTVV.

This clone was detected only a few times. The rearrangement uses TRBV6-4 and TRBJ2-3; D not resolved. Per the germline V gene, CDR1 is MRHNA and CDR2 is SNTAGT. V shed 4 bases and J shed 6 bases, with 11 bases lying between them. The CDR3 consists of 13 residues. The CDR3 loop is CASSASTVDTQYF. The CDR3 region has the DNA TGTGCCAGCAGTGCCTCCACTGTGGATACGCAGTATTTT.

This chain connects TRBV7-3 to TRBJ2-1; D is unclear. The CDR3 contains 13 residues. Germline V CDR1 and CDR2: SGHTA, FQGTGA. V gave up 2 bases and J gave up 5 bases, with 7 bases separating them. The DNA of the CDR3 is TGTGCCAGCAGCTTAGTAGGAAACAATGAGCAGTTCTTC. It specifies CASSLVGNNEQFF.

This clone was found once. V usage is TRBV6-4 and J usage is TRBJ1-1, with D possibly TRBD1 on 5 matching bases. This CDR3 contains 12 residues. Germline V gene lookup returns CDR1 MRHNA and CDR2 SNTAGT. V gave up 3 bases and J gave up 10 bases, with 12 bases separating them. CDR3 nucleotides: TGTGCCAGCAGTGAAATGCAGGGTTTAGCTTTCTTT. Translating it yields CASSEMQGLAFF.

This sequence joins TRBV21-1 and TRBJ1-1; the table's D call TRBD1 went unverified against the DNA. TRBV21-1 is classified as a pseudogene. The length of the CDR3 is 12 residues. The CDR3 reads CASRWAENEAFF. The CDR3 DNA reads TGTGCCAGCAGATGGGCAGAAAATGAAGCTTTCTTT.

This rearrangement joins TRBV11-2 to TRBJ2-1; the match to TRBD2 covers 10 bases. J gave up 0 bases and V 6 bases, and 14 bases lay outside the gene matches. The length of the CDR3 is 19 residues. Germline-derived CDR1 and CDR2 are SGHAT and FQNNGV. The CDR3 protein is CASSYLRGTSVSSYNEQFF. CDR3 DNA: TGTGCCAGCAGTTACCTCCGTGGGACTAGCGTGAGCTCCTACAATGAGCAGTTCTTC.

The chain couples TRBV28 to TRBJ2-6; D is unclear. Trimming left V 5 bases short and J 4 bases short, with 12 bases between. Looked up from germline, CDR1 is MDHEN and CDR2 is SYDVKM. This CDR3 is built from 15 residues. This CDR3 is CASSPHILGANVLTF. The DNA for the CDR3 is TGTGCCAGCAGTCCCCACATTCTCGGGGCCAACGTCCTGACTTTC.

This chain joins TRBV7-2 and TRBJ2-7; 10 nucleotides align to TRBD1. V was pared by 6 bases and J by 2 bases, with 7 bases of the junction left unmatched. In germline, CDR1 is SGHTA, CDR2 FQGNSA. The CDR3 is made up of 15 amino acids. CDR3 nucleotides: TGTGCCAGCAGGTCAAGACAGGGGGCTCCCTACGAGCAGTACTTC. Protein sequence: CASRSRQGAPYEQYF.

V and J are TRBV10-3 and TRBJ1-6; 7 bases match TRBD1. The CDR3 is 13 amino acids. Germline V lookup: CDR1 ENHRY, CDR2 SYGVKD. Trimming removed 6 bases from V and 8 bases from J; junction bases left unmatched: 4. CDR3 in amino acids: CAISGTDYSPLHF. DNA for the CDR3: TGTGCCATCAGCGGGACAGACTATTCACCCCTCCACTTT.

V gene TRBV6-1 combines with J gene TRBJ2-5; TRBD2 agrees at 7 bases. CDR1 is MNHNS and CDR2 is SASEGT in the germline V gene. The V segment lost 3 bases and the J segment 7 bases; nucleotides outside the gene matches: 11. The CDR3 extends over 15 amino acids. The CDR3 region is CASSEVGGFGGTQYF. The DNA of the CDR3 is TGTGCCAGCAGTGAGGTGGGAGGGTTTGGGGGGACCCAGTACTTC.

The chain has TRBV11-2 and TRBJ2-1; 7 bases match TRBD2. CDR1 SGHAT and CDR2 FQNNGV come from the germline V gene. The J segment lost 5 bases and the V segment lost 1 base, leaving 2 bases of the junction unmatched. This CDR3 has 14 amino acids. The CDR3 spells CASSLAGTNNEQFF. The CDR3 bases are TGTGCCAGCAGCTTAGCTGGGACTAACAATGAGCAGTTCTTC.

The CDR3 DNA is TGTGCCAGCAGCTTTACCCTAGCGGGAGCCGGCACCGGGGAGCTGTTTTTT. Translated: CASSFTLAGAGTGELFF. V gene TRBV11-2 combines with J gene TRBJ2-2; 10 nucleotides line up with TRBD2. This CDR3 is 17 amino acids long. CDR1 and CDR2 from the germline V gene are SGHAT and FQNNGV. With 3 bases clipped from V and 4 bases from J, the junction kept 8 bases outside the gene matches.

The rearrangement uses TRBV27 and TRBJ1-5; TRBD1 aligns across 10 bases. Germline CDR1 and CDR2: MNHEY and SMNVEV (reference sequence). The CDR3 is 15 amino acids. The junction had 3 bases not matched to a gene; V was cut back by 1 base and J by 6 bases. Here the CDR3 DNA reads TGTGCCAGCAGTTTATACAGGGACAGGGGTCAGCCCCAGCATTTT. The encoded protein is CASSLYRDRGQPQHF.

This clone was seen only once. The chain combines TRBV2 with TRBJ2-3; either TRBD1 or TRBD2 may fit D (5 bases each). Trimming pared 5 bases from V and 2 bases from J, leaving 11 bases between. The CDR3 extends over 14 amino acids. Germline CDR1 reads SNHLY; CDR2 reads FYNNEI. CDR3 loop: CASSWDHPTDTQYF. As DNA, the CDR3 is TGTGCCAGCAGTTGGGACCACCCCACAGATACGCAGTATTTT.

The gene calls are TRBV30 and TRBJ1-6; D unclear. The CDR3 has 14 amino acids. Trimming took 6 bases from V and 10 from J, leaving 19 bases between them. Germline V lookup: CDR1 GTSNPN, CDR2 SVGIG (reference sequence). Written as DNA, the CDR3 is TGTGCCTGCGAAAGCGATTCTTTCGCCTCACCCCTCCACTTT. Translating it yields CACESDSFASPLHF.

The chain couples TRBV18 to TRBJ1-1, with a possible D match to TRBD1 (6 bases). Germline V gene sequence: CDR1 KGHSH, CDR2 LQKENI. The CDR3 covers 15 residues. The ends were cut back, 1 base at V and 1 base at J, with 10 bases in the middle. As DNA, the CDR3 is TGTGCCAGCTCACCACTGGGGGGGGCGAACACTGAAGCTTTCTTT. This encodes CASSPLGGANTEAFF.